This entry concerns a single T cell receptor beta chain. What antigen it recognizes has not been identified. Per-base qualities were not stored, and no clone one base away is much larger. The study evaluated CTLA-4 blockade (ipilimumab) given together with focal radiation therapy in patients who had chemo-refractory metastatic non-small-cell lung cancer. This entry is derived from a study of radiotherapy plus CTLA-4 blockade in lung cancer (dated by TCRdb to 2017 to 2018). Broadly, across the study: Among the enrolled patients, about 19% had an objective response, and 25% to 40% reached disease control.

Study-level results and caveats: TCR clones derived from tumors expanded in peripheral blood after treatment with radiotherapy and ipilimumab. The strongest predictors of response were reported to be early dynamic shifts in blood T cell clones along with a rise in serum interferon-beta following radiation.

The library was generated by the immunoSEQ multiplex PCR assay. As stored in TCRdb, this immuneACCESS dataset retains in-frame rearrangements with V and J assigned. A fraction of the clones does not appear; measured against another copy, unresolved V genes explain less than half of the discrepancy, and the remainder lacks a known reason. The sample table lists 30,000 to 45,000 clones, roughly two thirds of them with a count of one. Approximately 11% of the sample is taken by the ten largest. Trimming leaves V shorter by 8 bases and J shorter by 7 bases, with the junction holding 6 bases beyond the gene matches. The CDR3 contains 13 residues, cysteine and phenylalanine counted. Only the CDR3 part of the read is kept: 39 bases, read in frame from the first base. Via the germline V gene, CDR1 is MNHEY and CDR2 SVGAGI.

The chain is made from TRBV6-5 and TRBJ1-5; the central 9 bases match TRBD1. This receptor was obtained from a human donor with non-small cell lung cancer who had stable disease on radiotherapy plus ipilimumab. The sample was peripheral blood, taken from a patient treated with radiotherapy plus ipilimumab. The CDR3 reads CASGQGHGQPQHF. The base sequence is TGTGCCAGCGGACAGGGGCACGGACAGCCCCAGCATTTT.